This is a list of T cell receptor beta chains from one sample in a study of shared clonotypes between healthy human individuals. Generated by immunoSEQ multiplex PCR, the TCRdb table keeps only in-frame clones and is missing some. The sample holds hundreds of thousands of clones, 96% seen once. The sequenced sample consisted of naive CD4+ T cells sorted from blood. The receptors were gathered from a woman in her 30s in good health. Both conserved end residues are part of each CDR3. A D gene is named only where the DNA matches it firmly. Rows give clone size only sometimes, using once, few, many, or a class for an expanded clone.

abundance: .
d_gene: .
v_gene: TRBV5-1
j_gene: TRBJ2-3
CDR3aa: CASSLGPPYTDTQYF
CDR3nt: TGCGCCAGCAGCTTGGGTCCGCCCTACACAGATACGCAGTATTTT

abundance: .
d_gene: TRBD1
v_gene: TRBV25-1
j_gene: TRBJ1-4
CDR3aa: CASSERTGTEKLFF
CDR3nt: TGTGCCAGCAGTGAAAGGACAGGGACCGAAAAACTGTTTTTT

abundance: .
d_gene: TRBD2
v_gene: TRBV10-3
j_gene: TRBJ2-5
CDR3aa: CAIRTSGETQYF
CDR3nt: TGTGCCATCAGAACTAGCGGAGAGACCCAGTACTTC

abundance: few
d_gene: TRBD1
v_gene: TRBV27
j_gene: TRBJ1-2
CDR3aa: CASSRGRSYGYTF
CDR3nt: TGTGCCAGCAGTAGGGGGCGCAGCTATGGCTACACCTTC

abundance: .
d_gene: .
v_gene: TRBV30
j_gene: TRBJ2-1
CDR3aa: CAWSSRATYNEQFF
CDR3nt: TGTGCCTGGAGCAGCAGGGCCACATACAATGAGCAGTTCTTC

abundance: once
d_gene: TRBD2
v_gene: TRBV28
j_gene: TRBJ2-7
CDR3aa: CASSSPRTSGRAYEQYF
CDR3nt: TGTGCCAGCAGTTCCCCGAGGACTAGCGGGAGGGCTTACGAGCAGTACTTC

abundance: .
d_gene: TRBD2
v_gene: TRBV5-4
j_gene: TRBJ2-5
CDR3aa: CASSLAAGGYQETQYF
CDR3nt: TGTGCCAGCAGCTTGGCGGCGGGAGGGTATCAAGAGACCCAGTACTTC

abundance: .
d_gene: TRBD1
v_gene: TRBV19
j_gene: TRBJ2-3
CDR3aa: CATRDRGSTDTQYF
CDR3nt: TGTGCCACCCGGGACAGGGGGAGCACAGATACGCAGTATTTT

abundance: .
d_gene: .
v_gene: TRBV6-1
j_gene: TRBJ1-3
CDR3aa: CASRQGYSGNTIYF
CDR3nt: TGTGCCAGCAGACAGGGTTACTCTGGAAACACCATATATTTT

abundance: .
d_gene: .
v_gene: TRBV6-1
j_gene: TRBJ1-2
CDR3aa: CASSVVQGYGYTF
CDR3nt: TGTGCCAGCAGTGTAGTACAGGGCTATGGCTACACCTTC

abundance: .
d_gene: .
v_gene: TRBV11-1
j_gene: TRBJ2-5
CDR3aa: CASSVEGDRAQYF
CDR3nt: TGTGCCAGCAGCGTCGAAGGGGATAGGGCCCAGTACTTC

abundance: few
d_gene: .
v_gene: TRBV27
j_gene: TRBJ1-5
CDR3aa: CASRQTGLNQPQHF
CDR3nt: TGTGCCAGCAGGCAGACAGGCCTGAATCAGCCCCAGCATTTT

abundance: .
d_gene: .
v_gene: TRBV21-1
j_gene: TRBJ1-1
CDR3aa: CASSTRTGKNTEAFF
CDR3nt: TGTGCCAGCAGCACTCGGACAGGGAAGAACACTGAAGCTTTCTTT

abundance: .
d_gene: .
v_gene: TRBV28
j_gene: TRBJ1-2
CDR3aa: CASSQNTVYGYTF
CDR3nt: TGTGCCAGCAGCCAGAACACAGTCTATGGCTACACCTTC

abundance: .
d_gene: .
v_gene: TRBV4-2
j_gene: TRBJ1-5
CDR3aa: CASSQQDSEFQPQHF
CDR3nt: TGTGCCAGCAGCCAGCAAGACTCCGAGTTTCAGCCCCAGCATTTT

abundance: .
d_gene: TRBD2
v_gene: TRBV9
j_gene: TRBJ2-7
CDR3aa: CASSVLAGGGYEQYF
CDR3nt: TGTGCCAGCAGCGTACTAGCGGGAGGGGGGTACGAGCAGTACTTC

abundance: .
d_gene: .
v_gene: TRBV2
j_gene: TRBJ1-3
CDR3aa: CASSASFSGNTIYF
CDR3nt: TGTGCCAGCAGCGCTTCTTTCTCTGGAAACACCATATATTTT

abundance: .
d_gene: .
v_gene: TRBV5-5
j_gene: TRBJ2-1
CDR3aa: CASIVVTASNEQFF
CDR3nt: TGTGCCAGCATCGTAGTTACGGCTTCTAATGAGCAGTTCTTC

abundance: .
d_gene: .
v_gene: TRBV6-1
j_gene: TRBJ1-2
CDR3aa: CASSETGLYGYTF
CDR3nt: TGTGCCAGCAGTGAAACGGGACTATATGGCTACACCTTC

abundance: once
d_gene: .
v_gene: TRBV10-2
j_gene: TRBJ2-1
CDR3aa: CASRAVPPYNEQFF
CDR3nt: TGCGCCAGCAGAGCGGTACCACCCTACAATGAGCAGTTCTTC

abundance: .
d_gene: TRBD2
v_gene: TRBV4-1
j_gene: TRBJ2-1
CDR3aa: CASSQGRLALVHNEQFF
CDR3nt: TGCGCCAGCAGCCAAGGTCGACTAGCGCTTGTACACAATGAGCAGTTCTTC

abundance: .
d_gene: .
v_gene: TRBV6-1
j_gene: TRBJ1-4
CDR3aa: CASSDVKWGLFF
CDR3nt: TGTGCCAGCAGTGATGTCAAATGGGGACTGTTTTTT

abundance: once
d_gene: .
v_gene: TRBV18
j_gene: TRBJ2-5
CDR3aa: CASSPGLQETQYF
CDR3nt: TGTGCCAGCTCACCAGGTCTGCAAGAGACCCAGTACTTC

abundance: .
d_gene: TRBD1
v_gene: TRBV10-3
j_gene: TRBJ2-1
CDR3aa: CAISEGTGNEQFF
CDR3nt: TGTGCCATCAGTGAGGGGACAGGGAATGAGCAGTTCTTC

abundance: .
d_gene: .
v_gene: TRBV14
j_gene: TRBJ2-1
CDR3aa: CASSRQSSSYNEQFF
CDR3nt: TGTGCCAGCAGCCGACAATCGAGCTCCTACAATGAGCAGTTCTTC

abundance: once
d_gene: TRBD1
v_gene: TRBV2
j_gene: TRBJ2-7
CDR3aa: CASSQDRGRTYEQYF
CDR3nt: TGTGCCAGCAGCCAGGACAGGGGGCGAACCTACGAGCAGTACTTC

abundance: .
d_gene: TRBD2
v_gene: TRBV6-5
j_gene: TRBJ2-7
CDR3aa: CASSYSASGRGYEQYF
CDR3nt: TGTGCCAGCAGTTACTCGGCTAGCGGGAGGGGCTACGAGCAGTACTTC

abundance: .
d_gene: .
v_gene: TRBV28
j_gene: TRBJ2-6
CDR3aa: CATNDRHATLSGANVLTF
CDR3nt: TGTGCCACCAACGACCGACACGCTACCCTCTCTGGGGCCAACGTCCTGACTTTC

abundance: .
d_gene: .
v_gene: TRBV6-5
j_gene: TRBJ2-4
CDR3aa: CASSIRLAKNIQYF
CDR3nt: TGTGCCAGCAGCATTAGGCTAGCCAAAAACATTCAGTACTTC

abundance: .
d_gene: TRBD2
v_gene: TRBV11-3
j_gene: TRBJ2-1
CDR3aa: CASSLGQRESMDEQFF
CDR3nt: TGTGCCAGCAGCTTAGGGCAGCGGGAGTCCATGGATGAGCAGTTCTTC

abundance: .
d_gene: TRBD1
v_gene: TRBV19
j_gene: TRBJ1-1
CDR3aa: CASSYRGATEAFF
CDR3nt: TGTGCCAGTAGTTACAGGGGGGCCACTGAAGCTTTCTTT

abundance: .
d_gene: .
v_gene: TRBV5-1
j_gene: TRBJ2-7
CDR3aa: CASSLGQGTFSEQYF
CDR3nt: TGCGCCAGCAGCTTGGGCCAGGGGACATTCTCCGAGCAGTACTTC

abundance: .
d_gene: .
v_gene: TRBV18
j_gene: TRBJ1-2
CDR3aa: CASSQALQGDYGYTF
CDR3nt: TGTGCCAGCTCACAAGCACTGCAGGGAGACTATGGCTACACCTTC

abundance: .
d_gene: TRBD2
v_gene: TRBV11-1
j_gene: TRBJ2-2
CDR3aa: CASSSRTSGRFYTGELFF
CDR3nt: TGTGCCAGCAGCAGCCGGACTAGCGGGAGGTTCTACACCGGGGAGCTGTTTTTT

abundance: .
d_gene: TRBD2
v_gene: TRBV18
j_gene: TRBJ2-7
CDR3aa: CASSRLAGVVYEQYF
CDR3nt: TGTGCCAGCTCAAGGCTAGCGGGAGTTGTCTACGAGCAGTACTTC

abundance: .
d_gene: .
v_gene: TRBV5-4
j_gene: TRBJ2-3
CDR3aa: CASSLAGGSTDTQYF
CDR3nt: TGTGCCAGCAGCTTGGCCGGAGGGAGCACAGATACGCAGTATTTT

abundance: .
d_gene: .
v_gene: TRBV21-1
j_gene: TRBJ2-7
CDR3aa: CASSPFGIAGNSYEQYF
CDR3nt: TGTGCCAGCAGCCCCTTTGGTATAGCGGGAAACTCCTACGAGCAGTACTTC

abundance: .
d_gene: TRBD2
v_gene: TRBV6-5
j_gene: TRBJ2-1
CDR3aa: CASRVAGGSYNEQFF
CDR3nt: TGTGCCAGCAGAGTAGCGGGAGGCTCCTACAATGAGCAGTTCTTC

abundance: .
d_gene: .
v_gene: TRBV5-4
j_gene: TRBJ2-2
CDR3aa: CASSGGVRRGTGELFF
CDR3nt: TGTGCCAGCAGCGGTGGAGTTAGGAGGGGAACCGGGGAGCTGTTTTTT

abundance: .
d_gene: TRBD2
v_gene: TRBV6-6
j_gene: TRBJ2-7
CDR3aa: CASSYRTSGSYEQYF
CDR3nt: TGTGCCAGCAGTTACAGGACTAGCGGCTCCTACGAGCAGTACTTC

abundance: .
d_gene: .
v_gene: TRBV27
j_gene: TRBJ2-7
CDR3aa: CASSLLDSSEQYF
CDR3nt: TGTGCCAGCAGTTTATTGGACAGTAGCGAGCAGTACTTC

abundance: .
d_gene: TRBD1
v_gene: TRBV7-2
j_gene: TRBJ2-7
CDR3aa: CASSLGGTGGYGEQYF
CDR3nt: TGTGCCAGCAGCTTAGGTGGGACAGGAGGCTACGGCGAGCAGTACTTC

abundance: few
d_gene: .
v_gene: TRBV28
j_gene: TRBJ1-2
CDR3aa: CASSLGLYYGYTF
CDR3nt: TGTGCCAGCAGTTTAGGGTTGTACTATGGCTACACCTTC

abundance: .
d_gene: .
v_gene: TRBV6-8
j_gene: TRBJ2-7
CDR3aa: CASKIRGQDYEQYF
CDR3nt: TGTGCCAGCAAGATCCGCGGGCAGGACTACGAGCAGTACTTC

abundance: .
d_gene: .
v_gene: TRBV18
j_gene: TRBJ2-2
CDR3aa: CASSAQGGTGELFF
CDR3nt: TGTGCCAGCTCAGCCCAGGGTGGGACCGGGGAGCTGTTTTTT

abundance: .
d_gene: TRBD1
v_gene: TRBV2
j_gene: TRBJ1-5
CDR3aa: CASSEGWDRGNQPQHF
CDR3nt: TGTGCCAGCAGTGAGGGGTGGGACAGGGGTAATCAGCCCCAGCATTTT

abundance: .
d_gene: TRBD1
v_gene: TRBV18
j_gene: TRBJ2-6
CDR3aa: CASSRAGTGGSGANVLTF
CDR3nt: TGTGCCAGCTCACGAGCCGGGACAGGGGGCTCTGGGGCCAACGTCCTGACTTTC

abundance: .
d_gene: .
v_gene: TRBV19
j_gene: TRBJ1-5
CDR3aa: CASSRDFSVGQPQHF
CDR3nt: TGTGCCAGTAGTAGGGACTTCAGCGTAGGTCAGCCCCAGCATTTT

abundance: .
d_gene: .
v_gene: TRBV28
j_gene: TRBJ2-7
CDR3aa: CASAGHTGWGEQYF
CDR3nt: TGTGCCTCCGCGGGGCACACAGGGTGGGGCGAGCAGTACTTC

abundance: .
d_gene: TRBD1
v_gene: TRBV6-5
j_gene: TRBJ1-2
CDR3aa: CASSYEGQGEGYTF
CDR3nt: TGTGCCAGCAGTTACGAGGGACAGGGGGAAGGCTACACCTTC

abundance: .
d_gene: TRBD1
v_gene: TRBV6-6
j_gene: TRBJ1-4
CDR3aa: CASRYKGAGEKLFF
CDR3nt: TGTGCCAGCAGGTACAAGGGGGCTGGGGAAAAACTGTTTTTT

abundance: .
d_gene: TRBD2
v_gene: TRBV5-1
j_gene: TRBJ2-1
CDR3aa: CASSRMIAGGRGNEQFF
CDR3nt: TGCGCCAGCAGCCGTATGATAGCGGGAGGCCGAGGGAATGAGCAGTTCTTC

abundance: .
d_gene: TRBD2
v_gene: TRBV2
j_gene: TRBJ2-1
CDR3aa: CASRTGTNSYNEQFF
CDR3nt: TGTGCCAGCAGGACCGGGACTAACTCCTACAATGAGCAGTTCTTC

abundance: .
d_gene: .
v_gene: TRBV28
j_gene: TRBJ1-3
CDR3aa: CASTPFRDGMPILTGNTIYF
CDR3nt: TGTGCCAGCACGCCCTTCCGGGACGGAATGCCTATTCTTACTGGAAACACCATATATTTT

abundance: .
d_gene: TRBD2
v_gene: TRBV10-2
j_gene: TRBJ2-5
CDR3aa: CASRSGTSGRPWETQYF
CDR3nt: TGCGCCAGCAGATCCGGGACTAGCGGGAGGCCTTGGGAGACCCAGTACTTC

abundance: once
d_gene: TRBD1
v_gene: TRBV5-1
j_gene: TRBJ2-3
CDR3aa: CASSNRQGPSTDTQYF
CDR3nt: TGCGCCAGCAGCAACAGACAGGGCCCTAGCACAGATACGCAGTATTTT

abundance: .
d_gene: .
v_gene: TRBV29-1
j_gene: TRBJ2-7
CDR3aa: CSVGYLTRANEQYF
CDR3nt: TGCAGCGTCGGATACCTGACACGAGCGAACGAGCAGTACTTC